Described below is a single T cell receptor (beta chain) sequence and its context. Its antigen is undetermined. These data belong to a study of cytomegalovirus exposure and HLA in healthy donors. Study overall: A previous analysis identified approximately 120 million unique TCR beta sequences derived from about 180 million T cells. Overall study results and limits: At a 0.05 false discovery rate, a later analysis found 18,000 or so TCR beta sequences to be associated with HLA alleles.

The PCR was carried out with 60 Vbeta primers and 13 Jbeta primers. The table came from immunoSEQ multiplex PCR; TCRdb's copy has only in-frame clones and leaves some out. The sample consists of some 52,000 clones, around 70% of them appearing once. CDR1 is MNHNS, CDR2 SASEGT, per germline. V was pared by 2 bases and J by 4 bases, with 5 bases between. This CDR3 region has 13 residues. This chain links TRBV6-1 with TRBJ2-2; D is undetermined. The sample comprised PBMCs. The TCR comes from a woman aged 50 to 60 in good health and CMV-seronegative. The CDR3 nucleotides read TGTGCCAGCAGTGAACAGTCCACCGGGGAGCTGTTTTTT. Translating it yields CASSEQSTGELFF.